This T cell receptor (beta chain) was found in a study of radiotherapy plus CTLA-4 blockade in lung cancer. Study overall: Objective responses were recorded in over 15% of patients, with disease control recorded in about 29%. Study results and limitations: With interferon-beta, early dynamics of blood T cell clones were reported to best predict response. There was expansion of tumor-derived TCR clones in blood after radiotherapy plus ipilimumab.

Germline V gives CDR1 SQVTM, CDR2 ANQGSEA. The CDR3 totals 13 residues. Deletions cut 6 bases from V and 3 bases from J, with 14 bases between. The repertoire was sequenced with immunoSEQ multiplex PCR; TCRdb's copy has only in-frame clones and lacks some. In the table there are 30,000 to 40,000 clones, roughly 70% of which are singletons. To note about this clone: Antigen unknown.

Sequencing used peripheral blood, obtained from a patient treated with radiotherapy plus ipilimumab. The chain recombines TRBV29-1 with TRBJ2-5; the D is unclear. The origin of this receptor is a human donor with non-small cell lung cancer who had stable disease on radiotherapy plus ipilimumab. This CDR3 is CSVDPLSEETQYF. The CDR3 DNA reads as TGCAGCGTGGACCCTTTGTCTGAAGAGACCCAGTACTTC.